These 21 T cell receptor beta chains share one sample of origin, sequenced in a study of OX40 agonist ivuxolimab in advanced cancers. The protocol was immunoSEQ multiplex PCR, while the TCRdb copy is restricted to in-frame clones and leaves out a portion. The repertoire holds approximately 96,000 clones, with 90% as singletons. The sequences come from CD4+ or CD8+ T cells sorted from blood, collected in a trial of the OX40 agonist ivuxolimab. The source of these receptors is an adult with an advanced solid tumor such as melanoma, head and neck, liver or kidney cancer.

The chain is built from TRBV19 and TRBJ2-7, with 8 positions matching TRBD2. The CDR3 has 14 amino acids. Germline CDR1 LNHDA, CDR2 SQIVND (reference sequence). Trimming cost V 7 bases and J 1 base; bases outside gene matches: 6. The CDR3 sequence: CASTTQRGSYEQYF. CDR3 DNA: TGTGCCAGTACTACCCAGCGGGGGTCCTACGAGCAGTACTTC. Together with reference TRBV19 and TRBJ2-7, the CDR3 gives the full variable domain: DGGITQSPKYLFRKEGQNVTLSCEQNLNHDAMYWYRQDPGQGLRLIYYSQIVNDFQKGDIAEGYSVSREKKESFPLTVTSAQKNPTAFYLCASTTQRGSYEQYFGPGTRLTVT.

This clone was detected once. The junction shows a germline mismatch at one end, possibly a read error. The chain links TRBV29-1 to TRBJ1-3, with 7 bases matching TRBD1. The CDR3 is 13 residues long. Germline V gene data show CDR1 as SQVTM and CDR2 as ANQGSEA. The CDR3: CSVGYRGGSTIYF. In DNA, the CDR3 is TGCAGCGTTGGCTACAGGGGTGGAAGCACCATATATTTT.

This chain uses TRBV7-2 with TRBJ1-4, with a possible D match to TRBD1 (6 bases). In germline, CDR1 is SGHTA, CDR2 FQGNSA. The CDR3 runs to 13 residues. Deletions cut 7 bases from V and 5 bases from J, with 11 bases between. The CDR3 is CASTPDSNEKLFF. The CDR3 bases are TGTGCCAGCACCCCGGACAGCAATGAAAAACTGTTTTTT.

The chain recombines TRBV14 with TRBJ1-1, with D unresolved. Germline lookup yields CDR1 SGHDN and CDR2 FVKESK. This CDR3 region has 14 residues. Trimming left V 6 bases short and J 4 bases short, with 15 bases between. The CDR3 region has the DNA TGTGCCAGCAGTCCAAGTCTGGCAGGCACTGAAGCTTTCTTT. It translates to CASSPSLAGTEAFF.

The V call is TRBV7-3, the J call TRBJ2-1; TRBD2 matches at 11 bases. The CDR3 is 18 amino acids. From germline, CDR1 is SGHTA and CDR2 FQGTGA. Trimming cost V 0 bases and J 1 base; bases outside gene matches: 5. CDR3 region: CASSLTLLAGDSYNEQFF. DNA for the CDR3: TGTGCCAGCAGCTTAACCCTACTAGCGGGAGATTCCTACAATGAGCAGTTCTTC. The full variable domain, its missing parts supplied by reference TRBV7-3 and TRBJ2-1, is GAGVSQTPSNKVTEKGKYVELRCDPISGHTALYWYRQSLGQGPEFLIYFQGTGAADDSGLPNDRFFAVRPEGSVSTLKIQRTERGDSAVYLCASSLTLLAGDSYNEQFFGPGTRLTVL.

This rearrangement joins TRBV15 to TRBJ1-4; D unresolved. V lost 0 bases and J lost 0, with 5 bases in between. Germline loops: CDR1 LNHNV, CDR2 YYDKDF (reference sequence). CDR3 length: 15 residues. CDR3 region: CATSRDPATNEKLFF. In nucleotides, the CDR3 is TGTGCCACCAGCAGAGATCCCGCAACTAATGAAAAACTGTTTTTT.

Notes on this clone: An end of the junction differs from the germline gene, which may be a read error. The chain joins TRBV14 to TRBJ2-1; D remains ambiguous. Germline V gives CDR1 SGHDN, CDR2 FVKESK. The CDR3 has 11 amino acids. CDR3 loop: CVSSTLSEQFF. In DNA form, the CDR3 reads TGTGTCAGCAGCACCCTAAGTGAGCAGTTCTTC.

This chain links TRBV19 with TRBJ2-7; D not certain. Trimming stripped 5 bases from V and 3 bases from J, with 11 bases between. Germline V gives CDR1 LNHDA, CDR2 SQIVND (reference sequence). The CDR3 spans 13 residues. CDR3 nucleotides: TGTGCCAGTAGTTACACTATTAACTACGAGCAGTACTTC. This sequence encodes CASSYTINYEQYF. The full variable domain, rest sourced from reference TRBV19 and TRBJ2-7, is DGGITQSPKYLFRKEGQNVTLSCEQNLNHDAMYWYRQDPGQGLRLIYYSQIVNDFQKGDIAEGYSVSREKKESFPLTVTSAQKNPTAFYLCASSYTINYEQYFGPGTRLTVT.

This clone was counted only a few times. The same CDR3 can be traced to other DNA sequences in this sample. The chain uses TRBV11-2 and TRBJ2-2, with D possibly matching TRBD2 (6 bases). Trimming cost V 3 bases and J 0 bases, with 8 bases left between them. In germline, CDR1 is SGHAT, CDR2 FQNNGV. The CDR3 is 15 amino acids. In DNA, the CDR3 is TGTGCCAGCAGCTTCGGGACTCCGAACACCGGGGAGCTGTTTTTT. This translates into CASSFGTPNTGELFF.

This sequence joins TRBV25-1 and TRBJ2-7, with TRBD1 identical over 8 bases. Germline trimming cut 3 bases from V and 5 bases from J; bases unmatched to any gene: 9. The CDR3 sequence is 15 residues long. Germline-derived CDR1 and CDR2 are MGHDK and SYGVNS. In DNA form, the CDR3 reads TGTGCCAGCAGTGACGACAGGGGTCCTGGGGACGAGCAGTACTTC. It translates to CASSDDRGPGDEQYF.

The chain is built from TRBV5-8 and TRBJ1-5; D uncertain. This CDR3 spans 13 amino acids. CDR1 SGHTS and CDR2 YDEGEE come from the germline V gene. Between the trimmed V and J ends, which lost 0 bases and 4 bases, there was a span of 5 bases. The CDR3 region is CASSLGRNQPQHF. The DNA for the CDR3 is TGTGCCAGCAGCTTGGGTAGAAATCAGCCCCAGCATTTT.

V is TRBV4-3 and J is TRBJ2-3; 13 bases are a match to TRBD2. This CDR3 region has 17 residues. Losses at the gene ends were 0 bases for V and 3 bases for J; bases not matched to a gene: 3. Germline lookup yields CDR1 LGHNA and CDR2 YSLEER. CDR3 nucleotides: TGCGCCAGCAGCCAAGAGGGACTAGCGGGGAGAACAGATACGCAGTATTTT. Translation gives CASSQEGLAGRTDTQYF.

This clone was recorded a few times. The rearrangement uses TRBV7-6 and TRBJ1-2; 7 nucleotides agree with TRBD1. The V and J ends lost 3 bases and 3 bases, in that order; junction bases with no gene match: 1. This CDR3 contains 13 residues. Germline V lookup: CDR1 SGHVS, CDR2 FNYEAQ. The CDR3 DNA sequence: TGTGCCAGCAGCTTCCAGGGGGACTATGGCTACACCTTC. Its translation is CASSFQGDYGYTF.

J is TRBJ2-7 and V is TRBV9; D tentatively reads TRBD1 or TRBD2 (6 bases each). This CDR3 has 13 amino acids. Germline CDR1 is SGDLS and CDR2 is YYNGEE. Between the trimmed V and J ends, which lost 10 bases and 1 base, there was a span of 15 bases. CDR3 nucleotides: TGTGCCGAGGGGGAGCGGGTTTCCTACGAGCAGTACTTC. Its translation: CAEGERVSYEQYF.

The rearrangement joins TRBV6-6 to TRBJ2-7, with TRBD1 matching over 7 bases. Unmatched junction bases numbered 9, after V lost 5 bases and J lost 2 bases. This CDR3 is built from 15 residues. Per the germline V gene, CDR1 is MNHNY and CDR2 is SVGAGI (reference sequence). CDR3 sequence reads: CASSGRDSGAYEQYF. DNA for the CDR3: TGTGCCAGCAGTGGCCGGGACAGCGGAGCCTACGAGCAGTACTTC.

The V call is TRBV11-1, the J call TRBJ2-1; 8 nucleotides line up with TRBD2. J gave up 10 bases and V 3 bases, and 11 bases lay outside the gene matches. In germline, CDR1 is SGHAT, CDR2 FQDESV (reference sequence). This CDR3 has 15 amino acids. CDR3 sequence reads: CASSFGREGQGEQFF. The CDR3 nucleotides read TGTGCCAGCAGCTTCGGACGGGAGGGCCAGGGGGAGCAGTTCTTC.

The rearrangement joins TRBV6-1 to TRBJ2-7; 9 bases align to TRBD1. Germline V gene sequence: CDR1 MNHNS, CDR2 SASEGT. J was trimmed by 2 bases and V by 3 bases; bases with no gene match: 8. The CDR3 extends over 16 amino acids. The chain's CDR3 is CASSEPGQGPPYEQYF. The CDR3 DNA sequence: TGTGCCAGCAGTGAGCCGGGACAGGGACCCCCCTACGAGCAGTACTTC.

The chain carries TRBV18 and TRBJ2-3; D gene ambiguous. The CDR3 runs to 13 residues. Trimming left V 1 base short and J 4 bases short, with 6 bases between. CDR1 is KGHSH, CDR2 LQKENI, per germline. For the CDR3, the DNA is TGTGCCAGCTCACCACGGCAGGCAGATACGCAGTATTTT. Residues: CASSPRQADTQYF.

The CDR3 bases are TGTGCCAGCTGGAGGCGCACAGGGGCTGAAGCTTTCTTT. Amino acids: CASWRRTGAEAFF. J is TRBJ1-1 and V is TRBV27, with 7 bases lining up with TRBD1. This CDR3 contains 13 residues. The V segment lost 8 bases and the J segment 6 bases; nucleotides outside the gene matches: 9. The V gene's germline CDR1 is MNHEY and CDR2 SMNVEV (reference sequence).

The chain carries TRBV11-1 and TRBJ2-2; 7 bases are shared with TRBD2. CDR1 is SGHAT and CDR2 is FQDESV in the germline V gene (reference sequence). V shed 6 bases and J 8 bases; nucleotides not matched to a gene: 9. The CDR3 length is 14 residues. The CDR3 loop is CASSTSEARGELFF. As DNA, the CDR3 is TGTGCCAGCAGTACTAGCGAGGCACGTGGGGAGCTGTTTTTT. The full variable domain, with the rest looked up from reference TRBV11-1 and TRBJ2-2, is EAEVAQSPRYKITEKSQAVAFWCDPISGHATLYWYRQILGQGPELLVQFQDESVVDDSQLPKDRFSAERLKGVDSTLKIQPAELGDSAMYLCASSTSEARGELFFGEGSRLTVL.

The chain combines TRBV6-5 with TRBJ2-1; D possibly corresponds to TRBD2 (6 bases). CDR1 and CDR2 (germline): MNHEY, SVGAGI. Trimming removed 7 bases at V and 3 bases at J, with 13 bases between. The CDR3 runs to 14 residues. CDR3 in amino acids: CASTRGGYYNEQFF. The CDR3 region has the DNA TGTGCCAGCACAAGGGGAGGATACTACAATGAGCAGTTCTTC.